Listed below are T cell receptor beta chains from one sample, sequenced in a study of cytomegalovirus exposure and HLA in healthy donors. Generated by immunoSEQ multiplex PCR, the TCRdb table keeps only in-frame clones and is missing some. The sample has some 140,000 clones; around 77% are singletons. Sequencing was done on a sample of PBMCs. The receptors derive from a man aged 30-40 years in good health. Each CDR3 is given with its conserved first and last residue. D genes are given only for firm matches. Size is stated for part of the rows, as once, few or many counts, or as a class when the clone is expanded.

j_gene | d_gene | v_gene | abundance | CDR3aa | CDR3nt
TRBJ2-3 | TRBD1 | TRBV27 | . | CASSFRDRGGRSTDTQYF | TGTGCCAGCAGTTTTAGGGACAGGGGCGGCCGAAGCACAGATACGCAGTATTTT
TRBJ1-6 | . | TRBV19 | . | CASRGPGVGDNSPLHF | TGTGCCAGTAGGGGGCCGGGGGTCGGGGATAATTCACCCCTCCACTTT
TRBJ2-7 | TRBD2 | TRBV7-9 | . | CASSLASGPSGEQYF | TGTGCCAGCAGCTTAGCTTCCGGCCCTAGCGGCGAGCAGTACTTC
TRBJ1-1 | . | TRBV5-4 | . | CARAGKNTEAFF | TGTGCCAGGGCGGGGAAGAACACTGAAGCTTTCTTT
TRBJ1-1 | . | TRBV4-2 | . | CASSQASVPEAFF | TGTGCCAGCAGCCAAGCCAGTGTTCCTGAAGCTTTCTTT
TRBJ2-1 | . | TRBV21-1 | . | CASSSSPSLAGVYNEQFF | TGTGCCAGCAGCTCCTCCCCCTCCCTAGCGGGAGTTTACAATGAGCAGTTCTTC
TRBJ2-3 | . | TRBV7-2 | . | CASSRGSVDTQYF | TGTGCCAGCAGTCGGGGTAGCGTGGATACGCAGTATTTT
TRBJ2-5 | . | TRBV18 | . | CASSPPSEQETQYF | TGTGCCAGCTCACCACCGAGCGAGCAAGAGACCCAGTACTTC
TRBJ2-4 | TRBD2 | TRBV30 | . | CAWSGGGLGNIQYF | TGTGCCTGGAGTGGGGGAGGGTTAGGAAACATTCAGTACTTC
TRBJ2-7 | TRBD1 | TRBV5-4 | . | CASSSRGGDEQYF | TGTGCCAGCAGCTCGAGAGGGGGCGACGAGCAGTACTTC
TRBJ2-7 | . | TRBV5-1 | once | CASSLESSRYEQYF | TGCGCCAGCAGCTTAGAGTCGAGCCGGTACGAGCAGTACTTC
TRBJ2-1 | . | TRBV18 | . | CASSPGAGAPHEQFF | TGTGCCAGCTCACCTGGGGCTGGGGCCCCCCATGAGCAGTTCTTC
TRBJ2-1 | . | TRBV7-9 | . | CAPGTYNEQFF | TGTGCTCCAGGAACTTACAATGAGCAGTTCTTC
TRBJ1-4 | . | TRBV5-1 | once | CASSLAAGTWGKLFF | TGCGCCAGCAGCTTGGCCGCCGGGACTTGGGGAAAACTGTTTTTT
TRBJ2-1 | TRBD2 | TRBV2 | . | CASSEASGLAGENEQFF | TGTGCCAGCAGTGAAGCGTCGGGACTAGCGGGAGAGAATGAGCAGTTCTTC
TRBJ2-5 | TRBD1 | TRBV14 | . | CASSPLTGGRWQTQYF | TGTGCCAGCAGCCCCCTTACAGGGGGCAGGTGGCAGACCCAGTACTTC
TRBJ2-7 | TRBD1 | TRBV7-9 | . | CASSPQGMTDRGYEQYF | TGTGCCAGCAGCCCTCAAGGGATGACGGACAGGGGCTACGAGCAGTACTTC
TRBJ2-2 | . | TRBV18 | few | CASSQGSTGELFF | TGTGCCAGCTCACAGGGGTCCACCGGGGAGCTGTTTTTT
TRBJ1-1 | TRBD1 | TRBV27 | . | CASSMDRGYAEAFF | TGTGCCAGCAGTATGGACAGGGGGTACGCTGAAGCTTTCTTT
TRBJ1-1 | . | TRBV10-2 | . | CASSESRRGGRDTEAFF | TGCGCCAGCAGTGAGTCGCGTAGGGGAGGTAGGGACACTGAAGCTTTCTTT
TRBJ1-2 | . | TRBV11-2 | . | CASSLGYGGYTF | TGTGCCAGCAGCTTAGGGTACGGTGGCTACACCTTC
TRBJ1-2 | . | TRBV19 | . | CASSIDRRGYTF | TGTGCCAGTAGTATAGACAGGCGTGGCTACACCTTC
TRBJ2-7 | . | TRBV7-6 | . | CASSLLQGSYEQYF | TGTGCCAGCAGCTTACTGCAGGGGTCCTACGAGCAGTACTTC
TRBJ2-1 | . | TRBV25-1 | . | CASSAKTGTTYNEQFF | TGTGCCAGCAGTGCTAAAACGGGAACTACATACAATGAGCAGTTCTTC
TRBJ1-5 | . | TRBV2 | . | CASRAGPAGGQPQHF | TGTGCCAGCAGGGCCGGCCCGGCCGGGGGACAGCCCCAGCATTTT
TRBJ2-2 | TRBD2 | TRBV19 | . | CASMGLAAGELFF | TGTGCCAGTATGGGACTAGCAGCCGGGGAGCTGTTTTTT
TRBJ2-7 | . | TRBV7-2 | . | CASSQTRYEQYF | TGTGCCAGCAGCCAGACTAGATACGAGCAGTACTTC
TRBJ2-5 | . | TRBV4-3 | . | CASSPSPGDDQETQYF | TGCGCCAGCAGCCCCAGTCCAGGGGACGACCAAGAGACCCAGTACTTC
TRBJ2-5 | . | TRBV2 | . | CASSEGAVHGYQETQYF | TGTGCCAGCAGTGAAGGTGCGGTCCACGGGTACCAAGAGACCCAGTACTTC
TRBJ1-1 | . | TRBV29-1 | . | CSVGRQRNTEAFF | TGCAGCGTTGGGCGGCAGAGGAACACTGAAGCTTTCTTT
TRBJ2-7 | . | TRBV19 | once | CASSDGGRFYEQYF | TGTGCCAGTAGTGACGGGGGGCGATTCTACGAGCAGTACTTC
TRBJ1-1 | . | TRBV6-1 | . | CASSSRTVMNTEAFF | TGTGCCAGCAGTTCCAGGACAGTCATGAACACTGAAGCTTTCTTT
TRBJ1-1 | TRBD1 | TRBV9 | . | CASSPRTGGAFEAFF | TGTGCCAGCAGCCCAAGGACAGGCGGCGCCTTTGAAGCTTTCTTT
TRBJ1-4 | TRBD1 | TRBV27 | . | CASRPRTGVTNEKLFF | TGTGCCAGCAGGCCCCGGACAGGGGTAACTAATGAAAAACTGTTTTTT
TRBJ2-7 | TRBD2 | TRBV5-1 | . | CASSLGGLAGVYEQYF | TGCGCCAGCAGCTTGGGTGGACTAGCGGGAGTGTACGAGCAGTACTTC
TRBJ1-2 | . | TRBV28 | once | CAGSGAPLYGYTF | TGTGCCGGGTCAGGGGCCCCTCTCTATGGCTACACCTTC
TRBJ2-3 | . | TRBV7-9 | . | CASSLGAPDTQYF | TGTGCCAGCAGCTTAGGGGCACCAGATACGCAGTATTTT
TRBJ1-5 | . | TRBV7-9 | . | CSSSLASGNNQPQHF | TGTTCCAGCAGCTTAGCGTCCGGGAACAATCAGCCCCAGCATTTT
TRBJ2-1 | . | TRBV14 | once | CASSQLNGQVYNEQFF | TGTGCCAGCAGCCAACTAAACGGCCAGGTTTACAATGAGCAGTTCTTC
TRBJ1-4 | . | TRBV9 | . | CASSATTGSGNEKLFF | TGTGCCAGCAGCGCCACCACGGGAAGCGGTAATGAAAAACTGTTTTTT
TRBJ1-5 | . | TRBV5-5 | . | CASSLARGNQPQHF | TGTGCCAGCAGCTTGGCCAGGGGAAATCAGCCCCAGCATTTT
TRBJ2-7 | TRBD1 | TRBV11-2 | once | CASLHKRGTGGWYEQYF | TGTGCCAGCCTACACAAGCGAGGGACAGGGGGTTGGTACGAGCAGTACTTC